These 15 T cell receptor beta chains came from one sample sequenced in a study of cytomegalovirus exposure and HLA in healthy donors. The PCR ran on 60 Vbeta and 13 Jbeta primers. Clones were sequenced by immunoSEQ multiplex PCR, and TCRdb holds only the in-frame ones, with some missing. The table records 95,000 to 150,000 clones, about 75% of them present only once. Sequencing used PBMCs. The receptor set was obtained from a man in his sixties in good health and CMV-seropositive.

The genes are TRBV5-6 and TRBJ1-2; D is unclear. Trimming removed 6 bases at V and 2 bases at J, with 14 bases between. The CDR3 consists of 14 residues. Germline CDR1 and CDR2: SGHDT and YYEEEE. Here the CDR3 DNA reads TGTGCCAGCATTTCGATCCCCAGGAACTATGGCTACACCTTC. It codes for CASISIPRNYGYTF.

This chain connects TRBV2 to TRBJ1-1; the D gene is possibly TRBD1 (6 bases). CDR1 and CDR2 from the germline V gene are SNHLY and FYNNEI. The CDR3 runs to 14 residues. The V and J ends lost 6 bases and 11 bases respectively, with 22 bases between them. CDR3 nucleotides: TGTGCCAGCAGCGCCCTACCAACAGGGACAAGGGCTTTCTTT. Its translation: CASSALPTGTRAFF.

The chain combines TRBV11-2 with TRBJ1-6; D remains unclear. This CDR3 is built from 16 residues. V was trimmed by 5 bases and J by 10 bases, leaving 21 bases between them. CDR1 is SGHAT, CDR2 FQNNGV, per germline. CDR3 nucleotide sequence: TGTGCCAGCAGCGGACGGGATCCGGGAGCCGGCTCACCCCTCCACTTT. This codes for CASSGRDPGAGSPLHF.

The V gene is TRBV7-9, the J gene TRBJ2-1, with D unresolved. The CDR3 contains 12 residues. The germline V and J ends were trimmed by 5 bases and 5 bases, with 7 bases remaining between them. The germline gives CDR1 SEHNR, CDR2 FQNEAQ (reference sequence). CDR3 nucleotides: TGTGCCAGCAGCCGCACAAACAATGAGCAGTTCTTC. It translates to CASSRTNNEQFF. Full variable domain (outside the CDR3, taken from reference TRBV7-9 and TRBJ2-1): DTGVSQNPRHKITKRGQNVTFRCDPISEHNRLYWYRQTLGQGPEFLTYFQNEAQLEKSRLLSDRFSAERPKGSFSTLEIQRTEQGDSAMYLCASSRTNNEQFFGPGTRLTVL.

This clone was observed a handful of times. This rearrangement joins TRBV15 to TRBJ2-7, with 11 bases aligning to TRBD2. CDR3 length: 15 residues. The trim removed 4 bases at V and 3 bases at J, leaving 5 bases unmatched. Germline CDR1 and CDR2: LNHNV and YYDKDF (reference sequence). Here the CDR3 DNA reads TGTGCCACCAGCACCCAGACTAGCGGGAACTACGAGCAGTACTTC. Translation: CATSTQTSGNYEQYF.

This chain links TRBV5-5 with TRBJ1-5; D is possibly TRBD1 (6 bases). V was trimmed by 0 bases and J by 1 base, leaving 8 bases between them. From germline, CDR1 is SGHKS and CDR2 YYEKEE (reference sequence). The CDR3 loop spans 15 amino acids. CDR3: CASSLVQGSNQPQHF. DNA of the CDR3: TGTGCCAGCAGCTTGGTACAGGGCAGCAATCAGCCCCAGCATTTT.

The chain employs TRBV5-1 and TRBJ2-1; D perhaps matches TRBD2 (5 bases). V dropped 5 bases and J dropped 1 base, with 13 bases sitting between them. From germline, CDR1 is SGHRS and CDR2 YFSETQ. The length of the CDR3 is 15 residues. CDR3 nucleotides: TGCGCCAGCAGGAGGGAAATCGTATCCTACAATGAGCAGTTCTTC. Protein product: CASRREIVSYNEQFF.

V usage is TRBV5-1 and J usage is TRBJ1-3, with D uncertain. Germline values: CDR1 SGHRS, CDR2 YFSETQ. Deletions cut 5 bases from V and 0 bases from J, with 15 bases between. The CDR3 totals 16 residues. CDR3 DNA sequence: TGCGCCAGCAGTCCAGGAGGCTCTGACTCTGGAAACACCATATATTTT. It yields the protein CASSPGGSDSGNTIYF.

V usage is TRBV5-4 and J usage is TRBJ2-3, with 9 bases fitting TRBD2. Germline lookup yields CDR1 SGHNT and CDR2 YYREEE (reference sequence). The V segment lost 4 bases and the J segment 1 base; nucleotides outside the gene matches: 4. This CDR3 is built from 15 residues. The CDR3 spells CASSRAGGRTDTQYF. As DNA, the CDR3 is TGTGCCAGCAGCCGAGCGGGAGGCCGCACAGATACGCAGTATTTT. Full variable domain (outside the CDR3, taken from reference TRBV5-4 and TRBJ2-3): ETGVTQSPTHLIKTRGQQVTLRCSSQSGHNTVSWYQQALGQGPQFIFQYYREEENGRGNFPPRFSGLQFPNYSSELNVNALELDDSALYLCASSRAGGRTDTQYFGPGTRLTVL.

V gene TRBV10-3 combines with J gene TRBJ1-5; no clear D gene. The V gene's germline CDR1 is ENHRY and CDR2 SYGVKD. The CDR3 runs to 15 residues. V lost 4 bases to trimming and J lost 2 bases, with 12 bases between them. This chain's CDR3 is CAISGGGLGNQPQHF. The CDR3 coding sequence is TGTGCCATCAGTGGAGGAGGGTTGGGCAATCAGCCCCAGCATTTT.

V and J are TRBV15 and TRBJ2-7; unclear D gene. Germline V CDR1 and CDR2: LNHNV, YYDKDF (reference sequence). The V gene lost 0 bases and the J gene lost 3 bases, with 3 bases spanning the gap. This CDR3 contains 12 residues. The CDR3 DNA sequence: TGTGCCACCAGCAGAGATCTCTACGAGCAGTACTTC. It codes for CATSRDLYEQYF. The whole variable domain, filled in from reference TRBV15 and TRBJ2-7, reads DAMVIQNPRYQVTQFGKPVTLSCSQTLNHNVMYWYQQKSSQAPKLLFHYYDKDFNNEADTPDNFQSRRPNTSFCFLDIRSPGLGDTAMYLCATSRDLYEQYFGPGTRLTVT.

This chain joins TRBV29-1 and TRBJ1-1, with 9 positions matching TRBD1. Trimming at V came to 4 bases and at J to 6 bases, leaving 9 bases not matched to a gene. Germline V lookup: CDR1 SQVTM, CDR2 ANQGSEA. There are 14 residues in the CDR3. In DNA form, the CDR3 reads TGCAGCGTTGTCAGGGACAGGGCCCAACCTGAAGCTTTCTTT. This gives the protein CSVVRDRAQPEAFF.

The genes are TRBV7-7 and TRBJ1-4; D is unclear. CDR3 length equals 13 residues. V was trimmed by 5 bases and J by 0 bases, leaving 4 bases between them. Germline CDR1 is SSHAT and CDR2 is FNYEAQ (reference sequence). Written as DNA, the CDR3 is TGTGCCAGCAGCCGGTCAACTAATGAAAAACTGTTTTTT. Amino acid sequence: CASSRSTNEKLFF.

This clone is a singleton in its sample. This chain joins TRBV18 and TRBJ2-5; no firm D call. This CDR3 contains 12 residues. CDR1 is KGHSH and CDR2 is LQKENI in the germline V gene. Trimming removed 0 bases from V and 5 bases from J, with 4 bases in between. CDR3 sequence (DNA): TGTGCCAGCTCACCACCGGCTGAGACCCAGTACTTC. Encoded protein: CASSPPAETQYF.

The J gene is TRBJ2-7, the V gene TRBV10-3, with 7 nucleotides matching TRBD1. With the DNA end fitting TRBJ2-1 better, the J assignment may be wrong. The CDR3 length is 16 residues. CDR1 and CDR2 from the germline V gene are ENHRY and SYGVKD. The CDR3 DNA follows: TGTGCCATCAAATCGACAGGGACGGGCTCCTACAATGAGCAGTTCTTC. Translated: CAIKSTGTGSYNEQFF.